These T cell receptor beta chains were read from a single sample in a study of blood T cell repertoires in COVID-19. Libraries were prepared by immunoSEQ multiplex PCR; TCRdb keeps only in-frame clonotypes and omits some of them. The table has about 180,000 clones, around 82% seen once. The sequencing sample was made of PBMCs or T cells enriched from blood (not recorded which). All receptors come from a man aged 55-75 years who had recovered from COVID-19. CDR3s include the opening cysteine and the closing phenylalanine or tryptophan. Fields, in order: V gene, J gene, clone size, D gene, CDR3 protein, CDR3 DNA. D genes are given only for firm matches. Where a row states a size, it is once, few, many or the class of an expanded clone; other rows omit it.

>TRBV5-1|TRBJ2-5|-|-
CASSLVSTRETQYF
TGCGCCAGCAGCTTGGTCTCAACCAGGGAGACCCAGTACTTC
>TRBV11-1|TRBJ2-7|-|-
CASSPPTRGSYEQYF
TGTGCCAGCAGCCCCCCCACTAGGGGGTCCTACGAGCAGTACTTC
>TRBV2|TRBJ1-6|-|TRBD1
CASSRDRWNSPLHF
TGTGCCAGCAGCCGGGACAGGTGGAATTCACCCCTCCACTTT
>TRBV28|TRBJ2-6|-|TRBD1
CASSSPALTGYGANVLTF
TGTGCCAGCAGTTCCCCGGCCTTGACAGGGTACGGGGCCAACGTCCTGACTTTC
>TRBV6-8|TRBJ2-7|-|-
CASSYETGIVYEQYF
TGTGCCAGCAGTTACGAAACAGGGATTGTCTACGAGCAGTACTTC
>TRBV6-1|TRBJ2-2|-|-
CASSGLEISVNTGELFF
TGTGCCAGCAGTGGCCTGGAAATTAGCGTAAACACCGGGGAGCTGTTTTTT
>TRBV7-3|TRBJ1-5|once|TRBD1
CASSLDREQPQHF
TGTGCCAGCAGCTTGGACAGGGAGCAGCCCCAGCATTTT
>TRBV20-1|TRBJ2-3|few|TRBD2
CSASPAVSGPYTDTQYF
TGCAGTGCTAGTCCTGCCGTTAGCGGGCCTTACACAGATACGCAGTATTTT
>TRBV7-3|TRBJ2-1|-|TRBD2
CASSLGSLAGGYNEQFF
TGTGCCAGCAGCTTGGGGTCACTAGCGGGGGGTTACAATGAGCAGTTCTTC
>TRBV9|TRBJ2-1|-|TRBD2
CASSVSGGQPYDEQFF
TGTGCCAGCAGCGTATCGGGAGGCCAGCCCTACGATGAGCAGTTCTTC
>TRBV3-1/TRBV3-2|TRBJ2-7|-|TRBD1
CASSQGQGVFYEQYF
TGTGCCAGCAGCCAAGGACAGGGAGTCTTCTACGAGCAGTACTTC
>TRBV28|TRBJ2-3|-|TRBD2
CASRPWTSGSADTQYF
TGTGCCAGCAGACCTTGGACTAGCGGGAGCGCAGATACGCAGTATTTT
>TRBV10-3|TRBJ1-5|few|TRBD1
CAISEDRGGNQPQHF
TGTGCCATCAGTGAGGACAGGGGCGGCAATCAGCCCCAGCATTTT
>TRBV2|TRBJ2-2|once|-
CASSEKRSNTGELFF
TGTGCCAGCAGTGAGAAGAGGTCGAACACCGGGGAGCTGTTTTTT
>TRBV6-1|TRBJ1-5|-|-
CASSDDLGRGNQPQHF
TGTGCCAGCAGTGACGATCTCGGGAGGGGCAATCAGCCCCAGCATTTT
>TRBV10-3|TRBJ1-1|-|-
CAIRTGEWNTEAFF
TGTGCCATCAGGACTGGGGAGTGGAACACTGAAGCTTTCTTT
>TRBV29-1|TRBJ1-1|-|TRBD1
CSVTGTGGTEAFF
TGCAGCGTTACCGGGACAGGGGGCACTGAAGCTTTCTTT
>TRBV4-2|TRBJ2-7|-|TRBD2
CASSQWTSGVYEQYF
TGTGCCAGCAGCCAATGGACTAGCGGGGTCTACGAGCAGTACTTC
>TRBV4-1|TRBJ1-4|-|-
CASSQGLGQLNEKLFF
TGCGCCAGCAGCCAAGGACTAGGCCAGCTAAATGAAAAACTGTTTTTT
>TRBV28|TRBJ1-2|-|-
CASSLPQGLRYTF
TGTGCCAGCAGTTTACCCCAGGGATTACGCTACACCTTC
>TRBV28|TRBJ1-2|-|TRBD1
CASSTDRGPYGYTF
TGTGCCAGCAGCACTGACAGGGGGCCATATGGCTACACCTTC
>TRBV5-1|TRBJ2-3|-|TRBD2
CASSLGIAGDLTDTQYF
TGCGCCAGCAGCTTGGGTATAGCGGGGGACCTCACAGATACGCAGTATTTT
>TRBV2|TRBJ2-3|-|TRBD1
CASSHRGTPFSGTDTQYF
TGTGCCAGCAGTCACAGGGGGACCCCATTTTCGGGCACAGATACGCAGTATTTT
>TRBV3-1/TRBV3-2|TRBJ2-7|-|TRBD2
CASSLGASGSGYEQYF
TGTGCCAGCAGCCTCGGGGCTAGCGGGAGTGGCTACGAGCAGTACTTC
>TRBV7-3|TRBJ2-3|once|-
CATALGGATDTQYF
TGTGCCACCGCGCTAGGGGGGGCCACAGATACGCAGTATTTT
>TRBV10-3|TRBJ2-5|-|-
CAISVQFAETQYF
TGTGCCATCAGTGTTCAGTTCGCAGAGACCCAGTACTTC
>TRBV16|TRBJ1-2|-|TRBD1
CASSPGTGGYGYTF
TGTGCCAGCAGCCCCGGGACAGGAGGCTATGGCTACACCTTC
>TRBV11-3|TRBJ2-1|-|TRBD1
CASSEYRGNEQFF
TGTGCCAGCAGCGAGTACAGGGGTAATGAGCAGTTCTTC
>TRBV5-1|TRBJ2-7|-|TRBD1
CASSQGRDRGEQYF
TGCGCCAGCAGCCAGGGCCGGGACAGGGGCGAGCAGTACTTC
>TRBV30|TRBJ1-4|-|-
CAWSDNRGEKLFF
TGTGCCTGGAGTGACAACCGGGGGGAAAAACTGTTTTTT
>TRBV7-6|TRBJ2-3|-|-
CASSSLATSTDTQYF
TGTGCCAGCAGCTCTCTAGCGACTAGCACAGATACGCAGTATTTT
>TRBV28|TRBJ1-1|-|-
CASSLLLTGNTEAFF
TGTGCCAGCAGTTTGCTCTTGACAGGGAACACTGAAGCTTTCTTT
>TRBV9|TRBJ2-5|once|TRBD2
CASSPSLAGEGQTQYF
TGTGCCAGCAGCCCCTCCCTAGCGGGGGAGGGACAGACCCAGTACTTC
>TRBV28|TRBJ1-2|-|-
CASSFSQGGYTF
TGTGCCAGCAGTTTCTCTCAGGGAGGCTACACCTTC
>TRBV14|TRBJ2-5|-|-
CASSPGSQETQYF
TGTGCCAGCAGCCCTGGCAGCCAAGAGACCCAGTACTTC
>TRBV9|TRBJ2-7|-|-
CASSSRRSPGEQYF
TGTGCCAGCAGCTCAAGACGGTCTCCGGGGGAGCAGTACTTC
>TRBV19|TRBJ1-2|-|-
CASSRQELGNYGYTF
TGTGCCAGTAGTAGACAGGAACTCGGTAACTATGGCTACACCTTC
>TRBV5-4|TRBJ2-3|-|TRBD2
CASSAGLAGGDTQYF
TGTGCCAGCAGCGCGGGACTAGCGGGGGGGGATACGCAGTATTTT